Many counts were recorded for the clone carrying this T cell receptor (beta chain). As yet, its antigen is unknown. The study left out patients who had uncontrolled infection, other autoimmune disease, pregnancy or lactation. Diagnoses were established using clinical symptoms, serum thyroxine and TRAb, thyroid ultrasound and orbital computed tomography. Between the trimmed V and J ends, which lost 2 bases and 3 bases, there was a span of 5 bases. Germline CDR1 SEHNR, CDR2 FQNEAQ (reference sequence). The CDR3 is 12 residues long. This sample was included in a study of T cells in Graves' hyperthyroidism and ophthalmopathy. Study results and limitations: In blood, most of the thyroid clonotypes expanded above 0.001 were also present. The model's output predicted ophthalmopathy at a median of roughly 6 months prior to onset.

The investigators amplified TCR beta CDR3 regions from RNA transcripts. The HTBI primer set drove a first-round RT-PCR of the TCR CDR3. Via MiXCR, TCRdb re-called the multiplex PCR reads, giving one row per CDR3 protein. The sample includes around 400,000 distinct CDR3 sequences, 15% to 18% of them seen just once. Sequencing was done on a sample of blood. V is TRBV7-9 and J is TRBJ2-7; D call uncertain. This clonotype was sampled from a woman aged 18-35 years with Graves' hyperthyroidism that later progressed to Graves' ophthalmopathy. CDR3 in amino acids: CASSLTVYEQYF. In nucleotides, the CDR3 is TGTGCCAGCAGCTTAACAGTCTACGAGCAGTACTTC.